Presented here are 9 T cell receptor beta chains from one specimen sequenced in a study of OX40 agonist ivuxolimab in advanced cancers. Assay: immunoSEQ multiplex PCR; the TCRdb copy retains only in-frame clones and omits some. Here the sample spans 65,000 to 85,000 clones, roughly 92% being singletons. Sequences were derived from CD4+ or CD8+ T cells sorted from blood, sampled in a trial of the OX40 agonist ivuxolimab. These TCRs come from an adult with an advanced solid tumor such as melanoma, head and neck, liver or kidney cancer.

The V call is TRBV4-2, the J call TRBJ2-2; D may be TRBD2 (5 bases). Germline V gene lookup returns CDR1 LGHNA and CDR2 YNFKEQ. This CDR3 contains 14 residues. V was trimmed by 2 bases and J by 2 bases, leaving 6 bases between them. This CDR3 is CASSQPGNTGELFF. The CDR3 DNA is TGTGCCAGCAGCCAACCGGGAAACACCGGGGAGCTGTTTTTT.

The V and J genes are TRBV5-1 and TRBJ1-6; 8 bases agree with TRBD1. Trimming took 4 bases from V and 6 from J; bases not matched to a gene: 3. Germline values: CDR1 SGHRS, CDR2 YFSETQ. The length of the CDR3 is 14 residues. The chain's CDR3 is CASSQGQANSPLHF. The CDR3 region has the DNA TGCGCCAGCAGCCAGGGACAGGCTAATTCACCCCTCCACTTT.

The chain carries TRBV6-1 and TRBJ1-2; a weak D match, TRBD1 (5 bases). Germline-derived CDR1 and CDR2 are MNHNS and SASEGT. Trimming removed 0 bases at V and 8 bases at J, with 22 bases between. This CDR3 contains 17 residues. CDR3 sequence: CASSEALSRALVVGYTF. The CDR3, as DNA: TGTGCCAGCAGTGAAGCGCTTTCCAGGGCGTTGGTGGTGGGCTACACCTTC.

The V and J genes are TRBV18 and TRBJ2-5; the D is unclear. In germline, CDR1 is KGHSH, CDR2 LQKENI. The CDR3 totals 14 residues. Trimming stripped 4 bases from V and 4 bases from J, with 13 bases between. The CDR3 is CASSQDILGETQYF. CDR3 DNA sequence: TGTGCCAGCTCACAAGACATCCTGGGAGAGACCCAGTACTTC.

Here the CDR3 DNA reads TGCGCCAGCAGCCAACGGACCGGGACAGGGCAAAACATTCAGTACTTC. This sequence encodes CASSQRTGTGQNIQYF. V gene TRBV4-1 combines with J gene TRBJ2-4, with TRBD1 identical over 9 bases. Germline CDR1 is MGHRA and CDR2 is YSYEKL. With 2 bases clipped from V and 5 bases from J, the junction kept 7 bases outside the gene matches. The CDR3 contains 16 residues.

The chain employs TRBV10-1 and TRBJ2-2; 11 bases are shared with TRBD2. The V gene end was trimmed by 6 bases and the J gene end by 7 bases; junction bases not matched to a gene: 7. Germline V gene data show CDR1 as WNHNN and CDR2 as SYGVQD (reference sequence). The length of the CDR3 is 15 residues. The CDR3 bases are TGCGCCAGCAGCCCGACTAGCGGGATTGGCGGGGAGCTGTTTTTT. Protein sequence: CASSPTSGIGGELFF.

This clone is a singleton in its sample. The chain joins TRBV13 to TRBJ2-3; D possibly corresponds to TRBD1 (6 bases). Trimming removed 5 bases from V and 0 bases from J, with 12 bases in between. Germline V gene lookup returns CDR1 PRHDT and CDR2 FYEKMQ (reference sequence). The CDR3 runs to 15 residues. CDR3 amino acids: CASSGTPISTDTQYF. The CDR3 DNA follows: TGTGCCAGCAGCGGGACACCCATCAGCACAGATACGCAGTATTTT.

V is TRBV7-9 and J is TRBJ2-7; a possible D gene is TRBD2 (6 bases). There are 15 residues in the CDR3. V was clipped by 0 bases and J by 3 bases, with 12 bases between them. CDR1 SEHNR and CDR2 FQNEAQ come from the germline V gene (reference sequence). CDR3 DNA: TGTGCCAGCAGCTTAGCGCTTCTGGGGGGCTACGAGCAGTACTTC. Translation: CASSLALLGGYEQYF.

This rearrangement joins TRBV7-2 to TRBJ2-4; possible D gene TRBD1, 5 bases. V lost 3 bases and J 0 bases, leaving 9 bases between the germline ends. There are 15 residues in the CDR3. Germline V gives CDR1 SGHTA, CDR2 FQGNSA. The CDR3 here is CASSLGRVAKNIQYF. The CDR3 coding sequence is TGTGCCAGCAGCTTGGGCAGGGTAGCCAAAAACATTCAGTACTTC. The whole variable domain, remainder taken from reference TRBV7-2 and TRBJ2-4, is GAGVSQSPSNKVTEKGKDVELRCDPISGHTALYWYRQSLGQGLEFLIYFQGNSAPDKSGLPSDRFSAERTGGSVSTLTIQRTQQEDSAVYLCASSLGRVAKNIQYFGAGTRLSVL.